This TCR beta chain stems from a study of breast tumors, draining lymph nodes, adjacent tissues. TCRdb fed the multiplex PCR reads into MiXCR, producing one record per CDR3 protein. The repertoire includes more than 100,000 distinct CDR3 sequences, approximately 20% of them detected once, and approximately 2.7% sits in the top ten. This clonotype came up many times. The target antigen is unknown. This CDR3 region has 16 residues. From germline, CDR1 is SEHNR and CDR2 FQNEAQ (reference sequence). Trimming stripped 1 base from V and 5 bases from J, with 15 bases between. The lymph nodes were axillary draining lymph nodes from breast cancer patients. Study findings and constraints: Tumor and nontumor repertoires were significantly more similar in luminal-like than in basal-like breast cancer. Tumors had less TCR diversity than lymph nodes, more than nontumor tissue. Data only fit, rather than demonstrated, lymph node origin of most tumor T cells.

Specimen: axillary lymph node tissue. The clonotype comes from a female donor with breast cancer. Some clones in this sample may be carry-over from other donors' samples. The rearrangement uses TRBV7-9 and TRBJ2-1; D call uncertain. The CDR3 spells CASSLGYRAEDNEQFF. CDR3 coding DNA: TGTGCCAGCAGCTTAGGGTATCGGGCGGAAGACAATGAGCAGTTCTTC. The variable domain in full, with the rest retrieved from reference TRBV7-9 and TRBJ2-1, is DTGVSQNPRHKITKRGQNVTFRCDPISEHNRLYWYRQTLGQGPEFLTYFQNEAQLEKSRLLSDRFSAERPKGSFSTLEIQRTEQGDSAMYLCASSLGYRAEDNEQFFGPGTRLTVL.